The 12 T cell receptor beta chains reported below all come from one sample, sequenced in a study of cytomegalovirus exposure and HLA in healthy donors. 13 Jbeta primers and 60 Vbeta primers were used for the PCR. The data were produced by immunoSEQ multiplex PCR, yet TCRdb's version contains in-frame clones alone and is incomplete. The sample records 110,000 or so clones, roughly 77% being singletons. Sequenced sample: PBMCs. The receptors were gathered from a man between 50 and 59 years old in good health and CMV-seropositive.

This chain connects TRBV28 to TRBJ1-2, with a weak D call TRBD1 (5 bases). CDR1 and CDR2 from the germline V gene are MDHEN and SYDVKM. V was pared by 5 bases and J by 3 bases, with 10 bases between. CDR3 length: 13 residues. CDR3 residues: CASSLRGDYGYTF. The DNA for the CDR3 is TGTGCCAGCAGTCTCCGGGGGGACTATGGCTACACCTTC.

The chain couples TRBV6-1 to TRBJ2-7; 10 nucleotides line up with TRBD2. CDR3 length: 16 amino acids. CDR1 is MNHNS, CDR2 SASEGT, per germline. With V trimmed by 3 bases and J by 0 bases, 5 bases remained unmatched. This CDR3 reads CASSDPGLALSYEQYF. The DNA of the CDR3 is TGTGCCAGCAGTGATCCGGGACTAGCGCTCTCCTACGAGCAGTACTTC.

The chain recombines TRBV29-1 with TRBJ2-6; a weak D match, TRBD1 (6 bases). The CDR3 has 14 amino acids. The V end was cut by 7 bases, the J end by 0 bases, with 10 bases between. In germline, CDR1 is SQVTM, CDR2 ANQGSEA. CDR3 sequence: CSAETGSGANVLTF. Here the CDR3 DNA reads TGCAGCGCCGAGACAGGCTCTGGGGCCAACGTCCTGACTTTC.

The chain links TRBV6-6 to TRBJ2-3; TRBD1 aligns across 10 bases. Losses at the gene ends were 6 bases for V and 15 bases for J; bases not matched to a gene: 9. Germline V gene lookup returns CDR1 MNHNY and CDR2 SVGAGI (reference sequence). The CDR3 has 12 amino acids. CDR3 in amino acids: CASSESDRGLYF. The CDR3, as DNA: TGTGCCAGCAGCGAATCCGACAGGGGGCTTTATTTT.

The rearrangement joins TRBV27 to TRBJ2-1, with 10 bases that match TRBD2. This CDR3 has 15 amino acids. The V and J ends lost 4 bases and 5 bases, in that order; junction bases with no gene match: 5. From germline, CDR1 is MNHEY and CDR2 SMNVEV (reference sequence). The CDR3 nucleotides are TGTGCCAGCAGTTCAACTAGCGGGACTAACAATGAGCAGTTCTTC. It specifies CASSSTSGTNNEQFF.

The CDR3 coding sequence is TGTGCCAGCAGCAAACTAGCCGGGACAGGGATTGCCGGGGAGCTGTTTTTT. This codes for CASSKLAGTGIAGELFF. This rearrangement joins TRBV25-1 to TRBJ2-2, with 9 bases aligning to TRBD1. From germline, CDR1 is MGHDK and CDR2 SYGVNS. The CDR3 consists of 17 residues. V gave up 6 bases and J gave up 6 bases; unmatched junction bases: 14.

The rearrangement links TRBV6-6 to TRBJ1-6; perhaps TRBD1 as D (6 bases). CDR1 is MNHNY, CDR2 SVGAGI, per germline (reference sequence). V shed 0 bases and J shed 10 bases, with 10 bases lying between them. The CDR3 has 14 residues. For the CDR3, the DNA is TGTGCCAGCAGTTACTCGGCAGGGGAGTCACCCCTCCACTTT. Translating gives CASSYSAGESPLHF.

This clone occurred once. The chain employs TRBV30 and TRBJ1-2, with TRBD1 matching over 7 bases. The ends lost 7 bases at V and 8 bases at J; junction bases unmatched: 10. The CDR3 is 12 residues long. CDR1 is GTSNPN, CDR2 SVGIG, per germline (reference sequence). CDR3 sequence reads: CASRDSPEGYTF. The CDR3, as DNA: TGTGCCTCGAGGGACAGCCCGGAAGGCTACACCTTC.

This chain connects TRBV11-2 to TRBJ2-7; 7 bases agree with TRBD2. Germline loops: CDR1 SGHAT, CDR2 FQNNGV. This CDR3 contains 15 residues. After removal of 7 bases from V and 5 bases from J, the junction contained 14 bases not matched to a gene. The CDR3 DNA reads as TGTGCCAGCACCCGGGTAGGACCGGGAGGTAACGAGCAGTACTTC. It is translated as CASTRVGPGGNEQYF.

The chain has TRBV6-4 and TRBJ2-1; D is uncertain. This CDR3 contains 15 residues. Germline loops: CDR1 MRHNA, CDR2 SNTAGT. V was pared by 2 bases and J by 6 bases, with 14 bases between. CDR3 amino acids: CASSDDSSFPNEQFF. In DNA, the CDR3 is TGTGCCAGCAGTGACGACTCCTCCTTCCCCAATGAGCAGTTCTTC.

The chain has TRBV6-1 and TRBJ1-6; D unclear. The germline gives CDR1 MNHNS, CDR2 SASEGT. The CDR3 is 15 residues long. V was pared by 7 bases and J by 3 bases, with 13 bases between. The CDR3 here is CASIDGQLYNSPLHF. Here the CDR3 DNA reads TGTGCCAGCATCGATGGGCAGCTCTATAATTCACCCCTCCACTTT.

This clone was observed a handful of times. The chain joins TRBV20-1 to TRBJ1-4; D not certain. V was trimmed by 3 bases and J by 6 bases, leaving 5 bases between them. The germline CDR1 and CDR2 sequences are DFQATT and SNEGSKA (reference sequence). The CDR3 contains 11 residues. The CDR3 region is CSASRDEKLFF. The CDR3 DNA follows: TGCAGTGCTAGCCGCGATGAAAAACTGTTTTTT.